These T cell receptor beta chains were read from a single sample in a study of cytomegalovirus exposure and HLA in healthy donors. Produced via immunoSEQ multiplex PCR; TCRdb's table is partial and in-frame only. The repertoire holds 90,000 to 150,000 clones, with roughly 90% as singletons. The sequenced sample was PBMCs. These receptors were obtained from a young woman in good health and CMV-seropositive. Each CDR3 is given with its conserved first and last residue. Fields, in order: J gene, D gene, V gene, clone size, CDR3 DNA, CDR3 protein. The D gene is left open where the match is weak. Some rows mark clone size as missing; the rest say once, few, many or name a class of expanded clone.

J gene: TRBJ2-4
D gene: TRBD2
V gene: TRBV4-2
clone size: .
CDR3 DNA: TGTGCCAGCAGCCCCGACGTTCTATCGGGGGGGGGCAACATTCAGTACTTC
CDR3 protein: CASSPDVLSGGGNIQYF

J gene: TRBJ1-1
D gene: .
V gene: TRBV11-1
clone size: .
CDR3 DNA: TGTGCCAGCAGCCTCGGAGGCATGAACACTGAAGCTTTCTTT
CDR3 protein: CASSLGGMNTEAFF

J gene: TRBJ2-3
D gene: .
V gene: TRBV6-1
clone size: .
CDR3 DNA: TGTGCCAGCAGTAAGGGCAGGGCCGCAGCAGATACGCAGTATTTT
CDR3 protein: CASSKGRAAADTQYF

J gene: TRBJ1-3
D gene: .
V gene: TRBV6-6
clone size: once
CDR3 DNA: TGTGCCAGCACCCAGGGGAGCCCCCGGGGCAACACCATATATTTT
CDR3 protein: CASTQGSPRGNTIYF

J gene: TRBJ2-7
D gene: TRBD2
V gene: TRBV9
clone size: .
CDR3 DNA: TGTGCCAGCAGCGTAGATGGGGGGGTACACGAGCAGTACTTC
CDR3 protein: CASSVDGGVHEQYF

J gene: TRBJ2-7
D gene: .
V gene: TRBV2
clone size: .
CDR3 DNA: TGTGCCAGCAGGCGGGACAGCCTAGCCCCAGGGTCCTACGAGCAGTACTTC
CDR3 protein: CASRRDSLAPGSYEQYF

J gene: TRBJ2-7
D gene: TRBD2
V gene: TRBV27
clone size: few
CDR3 DNA: TGTGCCAGCAGTTTAGCTAGTAGCGGGAGAAACGAGCAGTACTTC
CDR3 protein: CASSLASSGRNEQYF

J gene: TRBJ1-1
D gene: .
V gene: TRBV25-1
clone size: .
CDR3 DNA: TGTGCCAGCAGTAACCTACCGAACACTGAAGCTTTCTTT
CDR3 protein: CASSNLPNTEAFF

J gene: TRBJ1-5
D gene: .
V gene: TRBV5-8
clone size: once
CDR3 DNA: TGTGCCAGCAGTTCGGGGGGCCCATATAGCAATCAGCCCCAGCATTTT
CDR3 protein: CASSSGGPYSNQPQHF

J gene: TRBJ2-1
D gene: TRBD2
V gene: TRBV6-5
clone size: .
CDR3 DNA: TGTGCCAGCAGTTACGGGACTAGCGGGAGGCAGTTCTTC
CDR3 protein: CASSYGTSGRQFF

J gene: TRBJ1-6
D gene: .
V gene: TRBV6-5
clone size: once
CDR3 DNA: TGTGCCAGCAGTCGTGGGGGGACCACCCCCCTCCACTTT
CDR3 protein: CASSRGGTTPLHF

J gene: TRBJ1-3
D gene: .
V gene: TRBV4-1
clone size: .
CDR3 DNA: TGCGCCAGCAGCCAAGAGAGGACACCTGGAAACACCATATATTTT
CDR3 protein: CASSQERTPGNTIYF

J gene: TRBJ2-3
D gene: TRBD2
V gene: TRBV9
clone size: .
CDR3 DNA: TGTGCCAGCGACCCTAGCGGAACATCAGGAGATACGCAGTATTTT
CDR3 protein: CASDPSGTSGDTQYF

J gene: TRBJ1-6
D gene: .
V gene: TRBV2
clone size: few
CDR3 DNA: TGTGCCAGCAAAGCCCCGCCCCGATCACCCCTCCACTTT
CDR3 protein: CASKAPPRSPLHF

J gene: TRBJ1-5
D gene: .
V gene: TRBV30
clone size: .
CDR3 DNA: TGTGCCTGGAGACAGGGTTTCGGGCAGCCCCAGCATTTT
CDR3 protein: CAWRQGFGQPQHF

J gene: TRBJ2-7
D gene: .
V gene: TRBV5-1
clone size: .
CDR3 DNA: TGCGCCAGCAGCTCGACCCCTAGTTTGGGGGGATCCTACGAGCAGTACTTC
CDR3 protein: CASSSTPSLGGSYEQYF

J gene: TRBJ2-1
D gene: TRBD2
V gene: TRBV7-3
clone size: .
CDR3 DNA: TGTGCCAGCAGTCTTCTAGCGGGGGCATACAATGAGCAGTTCTTC
CDR3 protein: CASSLLAGAYNEQFF

J gene: TRBJ2-1
D gene: .
V gene: TRBV5-4
clone size: .
CDR3 DNA: TGTGCCAGCAGCCCCGCCATCAGCTCCTACAATGAGCAGTTCTTC
CDR3 protein: CASSPAISSYNEQFF

J gene: TRBJ2-1
D gene: TRBD1
V gene: TRBV5-5
clone size: .
CDR3 DNA: TGTGCCAGCAGCTTGGGGGACAGGGCCTACAATGAGCAGTTCTTC
CDR3 protein: CASSLGDRAYNEQFF

J gene: TRBJ1-1
D gene: TRBD1
V gene: TRBV10-3
clone size: .
CDR3 DNA: TGTGCCATCAGTGAGAGCCCGACAGGGGCTGAAGCTTTCTTT
CDR3 protein: CAISESPTGAEAFF